The following is a TCR beta chain sequence with its context. Its target is unknown. Germline is not matched at one junction end, which may reflect a read error. The record originates from a study of OX40 agonist ivuxolimab in advanced cancers. Study-wide background: Among those enrolled, mean age was 60 years (range about 20 to 79) and over 70% were male. Study outcomes and limitations: Among T cells, CD8+ cells averaged more expanded clones than CD4+ cells. The study observed clonal expansion of CD4+ and CD8+ blood T cells by week 6 at 0.1 to 3.0 mg/kg.

Sequencing used immunoSEQ multiplex PCR; TCRdb keeps in-frame clones, though not all of them. The sample includes under 85,000 clones, more than 75% of them seen just once. The CDR3 has 10 residues. CDR1 and CDR2 from the germline V gene are LGHNA and YSLEER. The rearrangement uses TRBV4-3 and TRBJ1-2; D remains ambiguous. This specimen consisted of CD4+ or CD8+ T cells sorted from blood, obtained in a trial of the OX40 agonist ivuxolimab. The clonotype was recovered from an adult with an advanced solid tumor such as melanoma, head and neck, liver or kidney cancer. In nucleotides, the CDR3 is TGCGCCAGCAGCCAAGGTAACCTCTACTTC. Amino acids: CASSQGNLYF.